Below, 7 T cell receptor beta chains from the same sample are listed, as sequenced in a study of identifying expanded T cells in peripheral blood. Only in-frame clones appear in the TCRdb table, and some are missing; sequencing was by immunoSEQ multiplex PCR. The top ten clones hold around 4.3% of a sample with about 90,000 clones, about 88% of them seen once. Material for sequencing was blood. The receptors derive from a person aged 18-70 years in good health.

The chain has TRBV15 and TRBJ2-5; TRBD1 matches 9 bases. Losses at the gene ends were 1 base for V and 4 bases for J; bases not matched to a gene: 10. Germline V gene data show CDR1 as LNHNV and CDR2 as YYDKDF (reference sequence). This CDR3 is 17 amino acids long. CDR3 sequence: CATSRARETGGSETQYF. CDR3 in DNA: TGTGCCACCAGCAGAGCAAGAGAGACAGGGGGTTCAGAGACCCAGTACTTC.

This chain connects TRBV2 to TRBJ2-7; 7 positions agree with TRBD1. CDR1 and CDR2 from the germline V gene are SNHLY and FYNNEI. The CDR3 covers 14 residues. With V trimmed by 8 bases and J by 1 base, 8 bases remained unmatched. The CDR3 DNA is TGTGCCAGCTTCCAGGACAGGTCTTCCTACGAGCAGTACTTC. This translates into CASFQDRSSYEQYF.

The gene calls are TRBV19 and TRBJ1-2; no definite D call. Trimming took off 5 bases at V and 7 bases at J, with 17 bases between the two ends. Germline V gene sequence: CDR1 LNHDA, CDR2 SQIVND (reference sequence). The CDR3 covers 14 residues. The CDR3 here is CASSYGRPSRGYTF. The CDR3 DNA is TGTGCCAGTAGTTACGGACGGCCCTCTCGTGGCTACACCTTC. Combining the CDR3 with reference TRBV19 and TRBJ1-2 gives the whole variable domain DGGITQSPKYLFRKEGQNVTLSCEQNLNHDAMYWYRQDPGQGLRLIYYSQIVNDFQKGDIAEGYSVSREKKESFPLTVTSAQKNPTAFYLCASSYGRPSRGYTFGSGTRLTVV.

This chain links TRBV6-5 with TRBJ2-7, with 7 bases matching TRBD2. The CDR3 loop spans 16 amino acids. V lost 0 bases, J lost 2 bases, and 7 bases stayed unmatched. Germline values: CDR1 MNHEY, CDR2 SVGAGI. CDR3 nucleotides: TGTGCCAGCAGTTACTCTATGGGCGGGGGAACCTACGAGCAGTACTTC. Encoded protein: CASSYSMGGGTYEQYF.

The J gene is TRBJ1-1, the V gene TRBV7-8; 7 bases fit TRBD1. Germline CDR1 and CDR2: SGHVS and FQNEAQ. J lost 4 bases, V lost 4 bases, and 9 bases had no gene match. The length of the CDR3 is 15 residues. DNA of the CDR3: TGTGCCAGCAGCTCCCGGGAGGGACAGACCACTGAAGCTTTCTTT. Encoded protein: CASSSREGQTTEAFF.

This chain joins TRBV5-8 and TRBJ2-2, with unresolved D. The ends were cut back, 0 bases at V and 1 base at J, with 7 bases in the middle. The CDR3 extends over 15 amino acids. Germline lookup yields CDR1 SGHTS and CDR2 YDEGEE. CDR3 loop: CASSLGRLNTGELFF. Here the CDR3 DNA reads TGTGCCAGCAGCTTGGGCAGGTTGAACACCGGGGAGCTGTTTTTT.

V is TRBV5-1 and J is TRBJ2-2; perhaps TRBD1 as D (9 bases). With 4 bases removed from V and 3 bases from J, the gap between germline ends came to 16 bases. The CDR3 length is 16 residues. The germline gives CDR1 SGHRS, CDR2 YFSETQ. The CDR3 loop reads CASSPGGTGHTGELFF. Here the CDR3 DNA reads TGCGCCAGCAGCCCGGGAGGGACAGGGCACACCGGGGAGCTGTTTTTT.